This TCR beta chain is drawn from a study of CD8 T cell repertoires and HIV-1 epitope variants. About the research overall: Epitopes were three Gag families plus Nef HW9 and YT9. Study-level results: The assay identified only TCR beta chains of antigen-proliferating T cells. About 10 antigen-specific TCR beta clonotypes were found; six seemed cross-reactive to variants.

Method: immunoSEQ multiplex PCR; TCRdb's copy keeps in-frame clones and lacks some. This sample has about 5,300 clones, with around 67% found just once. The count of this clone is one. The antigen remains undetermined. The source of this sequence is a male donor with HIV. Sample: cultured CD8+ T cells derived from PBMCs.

This CDR3 is CASSLGASRGIIPYEQYF. CDR3 bases: TGTGCCAGCAGCTTAGGAGCTAGTCGGGGTATCATTCCCTACGAGCAGTACTTC. The chain couples TRBV7-9 to TRBJ2-7; D is possibly TRBD2 (5 bases). Deletions cut 1 base from V and 2 bases from J, with 21 bases between. The germline CDR1 and CDR2 sequences are SEHNR and FQNEAQ (reference sequence). This CDR3 has 18 residues.